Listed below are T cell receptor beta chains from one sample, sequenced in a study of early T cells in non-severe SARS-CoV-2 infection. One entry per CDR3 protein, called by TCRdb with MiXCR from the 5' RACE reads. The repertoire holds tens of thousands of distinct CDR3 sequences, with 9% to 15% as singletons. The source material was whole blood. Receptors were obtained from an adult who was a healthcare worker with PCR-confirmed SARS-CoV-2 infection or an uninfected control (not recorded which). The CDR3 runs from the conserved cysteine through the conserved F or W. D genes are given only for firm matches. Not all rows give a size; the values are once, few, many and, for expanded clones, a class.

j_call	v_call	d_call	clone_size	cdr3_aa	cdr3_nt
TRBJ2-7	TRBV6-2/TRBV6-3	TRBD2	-	CASTKGGGGAYEQYF	TGTGCCAGCACTAAAGGCGGGGGAGGGGCCTACGAGCAGTACTTC
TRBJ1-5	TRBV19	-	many	CASSIPGSWNQPQHF	TGTGCCAGTAGTATCCCGGGTTCATGGAATCAGCCCCAGCATTTT
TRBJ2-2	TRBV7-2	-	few	CASSRDSNTGELFF	TGTGCCAGCAGCAGGGACTCTAACACCGGGGAGCTGTTTTTT
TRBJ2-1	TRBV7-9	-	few	CASSPMSRSSYNEQFF	TGTGCCAGCAGCCCCATGAGCAGGAGCTCCTACAATGAGCAGTTCTTC
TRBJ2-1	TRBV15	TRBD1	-	CATSRDQRTGGEQFF	TGTGCCACCAGCAGAGATCAGCGGACAGGCGGTGAGCAGTTCTTC
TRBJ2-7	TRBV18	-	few	CASSPLPSPFVNEQYF	TGTGCCAGCTCACCCCTGCCTTCTCCGTTCGTCAACGAGCAGTACTTC
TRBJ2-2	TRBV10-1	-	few	CASSGTSAWYTGELFF	TGCGCCAGCAGTGGGACCAGCGCCTGGTACACCGGGGAGCTGTTTTTT
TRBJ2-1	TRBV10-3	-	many	CAISEVRGATEQFF	TGTGCCATCAGTGAGGTTCGGGGGGCCACTGAGCAGTTCTTC
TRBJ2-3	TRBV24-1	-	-	CATRKTGTDTQYF	TGTGCCACCAGAAAGACCGGCACAGATACGCAGTATTTT
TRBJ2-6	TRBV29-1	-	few	CSVGQNSGANVLTF	TGCAGCGTTGGACAGAACTCTGGGGCCAACGTCCTGACTTTC
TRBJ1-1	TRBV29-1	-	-	CSVEETYTEAFF	TGCAGCGTTGAAGAAACGTACACTGAAGCTTTCTTT
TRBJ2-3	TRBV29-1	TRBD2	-	CSVSQLAVRTDTQYF	TGCAGCGTGTCCCAACTAGCGGTGCGCACAGATACGCAGTATTTT
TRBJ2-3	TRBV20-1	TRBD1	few	CSARSPLGQYTDTQYF	TGCAGTGCTAGATCCCCCCTGGGACAGTACACAGATACGCAGTATTTT
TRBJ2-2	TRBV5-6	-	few	CASSFGVRTGELFF	TGTGCCAGCAGCTTTGGCGTCAGGACCGGGGAGCTGTTTTTT
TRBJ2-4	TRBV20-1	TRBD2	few	CSARMWTSHDIQYF	TGCAGTGCTAGAATGTGGACTAGTCACGACATTCAGTACTTC
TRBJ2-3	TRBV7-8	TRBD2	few	CASSAISGIKNTQYF	TGTGCCAGCAGCGCAATTAGCGGGATCAAAAATACGCAGTATTTT
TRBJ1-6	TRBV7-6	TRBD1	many	CASSELTGISYNSPLHF	TGTGCCAGCAGCGAACTGACAGGGATCTCCTATAATTCACCCCTCCACTTT
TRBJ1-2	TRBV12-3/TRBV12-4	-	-	CASRPPGPYGYTF	TGTGCCAGCAGGCCGCCAGGGCCCTATGGCTACACCTTC
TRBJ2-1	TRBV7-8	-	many	CASSTQTSGLHNEQFF	TGTGCCAGCAGCACTCAGACCAGCGGACTGCACAATGAGCAGTTCTTC
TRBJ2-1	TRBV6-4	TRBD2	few	CASSQTSGGTYNEQFF	TGTGCCAGCAGCCAGACTAGCGGGGGAACCTACAATGAGCAGTTCTTC
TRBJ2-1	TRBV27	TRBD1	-	CASRLIGTGTYNEQFF	TGTGCCAGCAGATTGATAGGGACAGGGACCTACAATGAGCAGTTCTTC
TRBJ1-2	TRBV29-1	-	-	CSAQRGIGRGYTF	TGCAGCGCCCAGAGAGGGATTGGGCGAGGCTACACCTTC
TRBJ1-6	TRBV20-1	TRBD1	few	CSAQGAANSPLHF	TGCAGTGCACAGGGGGCGGCTAATTCACCCCTCCACTTT
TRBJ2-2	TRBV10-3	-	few	CAISVEETSNTGELFF	TGTGCCATCAGCGTCGAAGAAACTTCGAACACCGGGGAGCTGTTTTTT
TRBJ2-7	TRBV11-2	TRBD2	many	CASSLQGLADSYEQYF	TGTGCCAGCAGCTTACAGGGACTAGCGGATTCCTACGAGCAGTACTTC
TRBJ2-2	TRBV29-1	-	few	CSGTQGIGTGELFF	TGCAGCGGCACGCAGGGCATTGGCACCGGGGAGCTGTTTTTT
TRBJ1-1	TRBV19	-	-	CASMAGTKTEAFF	TGTGCCAGTATGGCAGGGACAAAGACTGAAGCTTTCTTT
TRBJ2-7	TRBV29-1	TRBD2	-	CSVGGLAGPYEQYF	TGCAGCGTTGGAGGGCTAGCGGGGCCCTACGAGCAGTACTTC
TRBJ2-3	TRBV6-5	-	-	CASNREGTQYF	TGTGCCAGCAACAGGGAGGGTACGCAGTATTTT
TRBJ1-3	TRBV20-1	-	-	CSARASLVSGNTIYF	TGCAGTGCTAGGGCATCACTAGTCTCTGGAAACACCATATATTTT
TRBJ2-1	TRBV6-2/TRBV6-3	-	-	CASIRDMGPNEQFF	TGTGCCAGCATCCGGGACATGGGACCCAATGAGCAGTTCTTC
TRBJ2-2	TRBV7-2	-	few	CASSLGGLVNTGELFF	TGTGCCAGCAGCTTGGGGGGACTTGTCAACACCGGGGAGCTGTTTTTT
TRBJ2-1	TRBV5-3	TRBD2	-	CARSLTKPGLEGSYNEQFF	TGTGCCAGAAGCTTAACAAAGCCGGGACTAGAGGGGTCCTACAATGAGCAGTTCTTC
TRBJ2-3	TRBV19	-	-	CASSVDFSPLPQYF	TGTGCCAGTAGTGTGGACTTCTCTCCCCTTCCGCAGTATTTT
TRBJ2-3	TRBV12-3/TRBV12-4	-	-	CASSPRTEDTQYF	TGTGCCAGCAGTCCGCGGACCGAAGATACGCAGTATTTT
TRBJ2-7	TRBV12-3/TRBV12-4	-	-	CASSIGGGTYEQYF	TGTGCCAGCAGTATAGGAGGGGGAACCTACGAGCAGTACTTC
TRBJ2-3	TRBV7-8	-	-	CASSLTRGPRDTQYF	TGTGCCAGCAGCTTAACGCGGGGGCCTAGGGATACGCAGTATTTT
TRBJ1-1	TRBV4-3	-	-	CASSQEFQRNTEAFF	TGCGCCAGCAGCCAAGAGTTTCAGCGGAACACTGAAGCTTTCTTT
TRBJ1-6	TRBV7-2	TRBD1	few	CASSVGTGGLSPLHF	TGTGCCAGCAGCGTGGGGACAGGGGGCTTATCACCCCTCCACTTT
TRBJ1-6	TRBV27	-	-	CASKRSSYNSPLHF	TGTGCCAGCAAGAGATCGTCCTATAATTCACCCCTCCACTTT
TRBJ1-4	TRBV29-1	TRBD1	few	CSVIDRAEKLFF	TGCAGCGTTATCGACAGGGCTGAAAAACTGTTTTTT
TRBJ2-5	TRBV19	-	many	CASSTNVYEETQYF	TGTGCCAGTAGTACTAATGTGTACGAAGAGACCCAGTACTTC
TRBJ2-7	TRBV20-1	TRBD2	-	CSGTGTSGISSYEQYF	TGCAGTGGCACCGGGACTAGCGGGATCAGCTCCTACGAGCAGTACTTC
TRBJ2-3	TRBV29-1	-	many	CSAREGSTDTQYF	TGCAGCGCCCGGGAAGGAAGCACAGATACGCAGTATTTT
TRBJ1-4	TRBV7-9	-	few	CASSYRTEEKLFF	TGTGCCAGCAGTTATAGGACTGAGGAAAAACTGTTTTTT
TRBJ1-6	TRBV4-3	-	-	CASSQDPTGSGSPLHF	TGCGCCAGCAGCCAAGATCCAACAGGGTCAGGTTCACCCCTCCACTTT
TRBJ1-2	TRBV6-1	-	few	CASSEALHLLYGYTF	TGTGCCAGCAGTGAAGCGCTACACCTCCTCTATGGCTACACCTTC
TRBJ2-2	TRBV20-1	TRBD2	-	CSARKGSGASNTGELFF	TGCAGTGCTAGAAAGGGTAGCGGGGCCTCGAACACCGGGGAGCTGTTTTTT
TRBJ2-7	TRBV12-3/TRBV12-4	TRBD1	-	CASSTLAGTGKSEQYF	TGTGCCAGCAGTACCCTTGCCGGGACAGGGAAGAGCGAGCAGTACTTC
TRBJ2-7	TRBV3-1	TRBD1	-	CASSGRGTGRYEQYF	TGTGCCAGCAGCGGCCGAGGGACAGGGCGGTACGAGCAGTACTTC
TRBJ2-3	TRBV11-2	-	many	CASKMDPSTDTQYF	TGTGCCAGCAAAATGGATCCTAGCACAGATACGCAGTATTTT